The 18 T cell receptor beta chains in this list originate from one sample, sequenced in a study of T cell responses to AZD1222 COVID-19 vaccine. Produced via immunoSEQ multiplex PCR; TCRdb's table is partial and in-frame only. Here the sample spans over 150,000 clones, less than 90% being singletons. The sequencing here drew on peripheral blood, taken on day 0 of MenACWY control vaccination. These receptors were collected from an adult in good health.

This rearrangement joins TRBV12-1 to TRBJ1-4; the D call TRBD1 from the table was never checked on the DNA. TRBV12-1 is a recognized pseudogene. The CDR3 loop spans 16 amino acids. This CDR3 is CASSFVQGAYGEKLFF. The CDR3 DNA reads as TGTGCCAGCAGCTTTGTACAGGGGGCGTATGGTGAAAAACTGTTTTTT.

The chain has TRBV12-3 or TRBV12-4 and TRBJ2-6; D not resolved. V was cut by 6 bases and J by 0 bases, with 3 bases left in between. The CDR3 has 13 amino acids. CDR3 protein: CASRPSGANVLTF. CDR3 DNA sequence: TGTGCCAGCAGGCCCTCTGGGGCCAACGTCCTGACTTTC.

This sequence joins TRBV6-6 and TRBJ2-7; D possibly corresponds to TRBD2 (5 bases). The V end was cut by 6 bases, the J end by 3 bases, with 12 bases between. Germline V gives CDR1 MNHNY, CDR2 SVGAGI (reference sequence). This CDR3 comprises 13 residues. DNA for the CDR3: TGTGCCAGCAGCCAGACGGGGAACTACGAGCAGTACTTC. Encoded protein: CASSQTGNYEQYF.

The V gene is TRBV13, the J gene TRBJ2-5; 10 nucleotides line up with TRBD1. CDR1 is PRHDT, CDR2 FYEKMQ, per germline (reference sequence). This CDR3 spans 18 amino acids. Trimming cost V 1 base and J 1 base; bases outside gene matches: 9. The CDR3 sequence: CASSLELWGQGTQETQYF. In nucleotides, the CDR3 is TGTGCCAGCAGCTTAGAGTTGTGGGGACAGGGGACCCAAGAGACCCAGTACTTC.

This clone was observed once. The rearrangement links TRBV5-1 to TRBJ2-7, with D perhaps matching TRBD2 (6 bases). CDR1 and CDR2 from the germline V gene are SGHRS and YFSETQ. The V end was cut by 6 bases, the J end by 2 bases, with 15 bases between. The CDR3 is 14 residues long. The CDR3 sequence: CASTLDGSPYEQYF. CDR3 in DNA: TGCGCCAGCACCTTAGACGGGAGCCCCTACGAGCAGTACTTC.

A few counts support this clone. The V and J genes are TRBV2 and TRBJ2-7, with D perhaps matching TRBD1 (5 bases). V was pared by 5 bases and J by 1 base, with 9 bases between. This CDR3 spans 13 amino acids. Germline V gene sequence: CDR1 SNHLY, CDR2 FYNNEI. The CDR3 is CASSPTESYEQYF. The CDR3 DNA sequence: TGTGCCAGCAGTCCGACAGAGTCCTACGAGCAGTACTTC.

The chain uses TRBV6-2 or TRBV6-3 and TRBJ1-2; no clear D gene. This CDR3 comprises 11 residues. CDR1 is MNHEY and CDR2 is SVGEGT in the germline V gene. V lost 5 bases to trimming and J lost 8 bases, with 9 bases between them. The DNA for the CDR3 is TGTGCCAGCAGTCGGTTAGGAGGCTACACCTTC. This encodes CASSRLGGYTF.

The genes are TRBV3-1 (or the pseudogene TRBV3-2) and TRBJ2-1, with 10 bases matching TRBD2. Germline-derived CDR1 and CDR2 are LGHDT and YNNKEL (reference sequence). The CDR3 is made up of 17 amino acids. V trimming: 3 bases; J trimming: 0 bases; junction bases outside the gene matches: 5. DNA for the CDR3: TGTGCCAGCAGCCATTCCAGGACTAGCGGCTCCTACAATGAGCAGTTCTTC. This translates into CASSHSRTSGSYNEQFF.

The chain links TRBV27 to TRBJ2-7; 8 positions match TRBD2. With V trimmed by 2 bases and J by 3 bases, 18 bases remained unmatched. Germline V CDR1 and CDR2: MNHEY, SMNVEV (reference sequence). The CDR3 runs 19 residues. The DNA of the CDR3 is TGTGCCAGCAGTTTAGGAGTACAGGGAGTAGGACTAGCTGACTACGAGCAGTACTTC. It encodes CASSLGVQGVGLADYEQYF.

V usage is TRBV7-2 and J usage is TRBJ1-3; possible D gene TRBD1, 6 bases. Germline CDR1 SGHTA, CDR2 FQGNSA. This CDR3 region has 14 residues. The V end lost 3 bases, the J end lost 5 bases, and 11 bases lay between the germline ends. The CDR3 loop reads CASSFTGTRNTIYF. CDR3 DNA sequence: TGTGCCAGCAGCTTTACCGGGACAAGAAACACCATATATTTT.

This clone was detected once. V is TRBV7-3 and J is TRBJ1-1; D gene uncertain. Germline CDR1 SGHTA, CDR2 FQGTGA. The CDR3 runs to 13 residues. V was cut by 3 bases and J by 2 bases, with 7 bases left in between. The CDR3 DNA follows: TGTGCCAGCAGCTTGGCCGGCAACACTGAAGCTTTCTTT. Protein: CASSLAGNTEAFF. Full variable domain (missing parts from reference TRBV7-3 and TRBJ1-1): GAGVSQTPSNKVTEKGKYVELRCDPISGHTALYWYRQSLGQGPEFLIYFQGTGAADDSGLPNDRFFAVRPEGSVSTLKIQRTERGDSAVYLCASSLAGNTEAFFGQGTRLTVV.

This sequence joins TRBV14 and TRBJ1-2; D remains ambiguous. V gave up 0 bases and J gave up 4 bases, with 12 bases separating them. Germline CDR1 SGHDN, CDR2 FVKESK. The CDR3 loop spans 15 amino acids. Here the CDR3 reads CASSQDVRSGYGYTF. CDR3 sequence (DNA): TGTGCCAGCAGCCAAGATGTCAGATCGGGCTATGGCTACACCTTC.

This clone was found a few times. The chain recombines TRBV18 with TRBJ1-1; unclear D gene. CDR1 and CDR2 (germline): KGHSH, LQKENI. This CDR3 spans 13 amino acids. V lost 6 bases, J lost 1 base, and 9 bases lay in between. The CDR3, as DNA: TGTGCCAGCTCTGGAGGCTCGAACACTGAAGCTTTCTTT. Amino acids: CASSGGSNTEAFF.

V is TRBV6-5 and J is TRBJ1-4, with 9 bases that match TRBD1. The junction had 5 bases not matched to a gene; V was cut back by 6 bases and J by 6 bases. CDR1 and CDR2 from the germline V gene are MNHEY and SVGAGI. This CDR3 spans 14 amino acids. The CDR3 DNA reads as TGTGCCAGCAGACCGACAGGGGGGGATGAAAAACTGTTTTTT. The encoded protein is CASRPTGGDEKLFF.

V usage is TRBV6-5 and J usage is TRBJ1-5; no definite D call. The CDR3 has 13 residues. The germline V gene has CDR1 MNHEY and CDR2 SVGAGI. Trimming stripped 7 bases from V and 3 bases from J, with 10 bases between. CDR3 nucleotides: TGTGCCAGCACTCCGGTCGACAATCAGCCCCAGCATTTT. Protein: CASTPVDNQPQHF.

The rearrangement uses TRBV27 and TRBJ2-7; D is unclear. CDR3 length equals 13 residues. Germline lookup yields CDR1 MNHEY and CDR2 SMNVEV (reference sequence). V gave up 3 bases and J gave up 1 base, with 7 bases separating them. The DNA of the CDR3 is TGTGCCAGCAGTTTTGGCAGATCCTACGAGCAGTACTTC. Its protein product is CASSFGRSYEQYF.

This chain links TRBV3-1 (or the pseudogene TRBV3-2) with TRBJ2-4, with TRBD2 matching over 7 bases. This CDR3 is 18 amino acids long. V shed 5 bases and J 0 bases; nucleotides not matched to a gene: 13. The germline V gene encodes CDR1 LGHDT and CDR2 YNNKEL (reference sequence). The CDR3: CASSGGEWRKKAKNIQYF. CDR3 DNA sequence: TGTGCCAGCAGCGGGGGGGAATGGAGAAAGAAAGCCAAAAACATTCAGTACTTC.

In its sample, this clone was seen many times. The DNA for the CDR3 is TGCGCCAGCAGTAGACAGGGCGCAGATACGCAGTATTTT. This gives the protein CASSRQGADTQYF. The chain has TRBV10-1 and TRBJ2-3; 7 nucleotides agree with TRBD1. Germline V CDR1 and CDR2: WNHNN, SYGVQD (reference sequence). J lost 4 bases, V lost 5 bases, and 3 bases had no gene match. This CDR3 contains 13 residues.